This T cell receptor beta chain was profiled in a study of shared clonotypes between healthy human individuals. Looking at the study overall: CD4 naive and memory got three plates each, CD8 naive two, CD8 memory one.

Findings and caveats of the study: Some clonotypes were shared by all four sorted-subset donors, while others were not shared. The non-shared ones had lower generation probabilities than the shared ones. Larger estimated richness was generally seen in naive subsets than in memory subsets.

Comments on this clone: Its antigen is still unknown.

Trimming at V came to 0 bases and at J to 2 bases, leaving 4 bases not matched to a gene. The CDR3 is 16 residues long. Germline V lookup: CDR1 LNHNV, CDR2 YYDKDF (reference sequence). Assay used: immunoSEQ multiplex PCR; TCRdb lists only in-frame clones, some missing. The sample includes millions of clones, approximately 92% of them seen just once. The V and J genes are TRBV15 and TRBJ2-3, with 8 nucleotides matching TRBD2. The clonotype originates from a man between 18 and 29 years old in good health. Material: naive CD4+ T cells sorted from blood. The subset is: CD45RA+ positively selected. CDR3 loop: CATSREGLGFTDTQYF. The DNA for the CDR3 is TGTGCCACCAGCAGAGAGGGACTAGGCTTCACAGATACGCAGTATTTT.